This is a list of T cell receptor beta chains from one sample in a study of patients and donors after allogeneic stem cell transplantation. One entry per CDR3 protein results from TCRdb running MiXCR on the RT-PCR reads. The sample includes more than 850,000 distinct CDR3 sequences, around 17% of them seen just once. The sample was blood, either unsorted or a sorted T cell fraction (not recorded which). The source of these receptors is a human donor who was either an allogeneic HSCT recipient or a stem cell or donor lymphocyte infusion donor (not recorded which). It is not recorded whose cells these are; they may come from a transplant donor. CDR3s include the opening cysteine and the closing phenylalanine or tryptophan. Fields, in order: D gene, V gene, CDR3 length, J gene, clone size, CDR3 protein, CDR3 DNA. The D gene is left open where the match is weak. Clone size is shown for a subset of rows, as once, few, many or a class of expanded clone.

>TRBD1|TRBV5-6|15|TRBJ1-2|.
CASSSLDRGIYGYTF
TGTGCCAGCAGCTCACTGGACAGGGGGATCTATGGCTACACCTTC
>TRBD2|TRBV28|18|TRBJ2-2|few
CASSSPGLAGGPPGELFF
TGTGCCAGCAGTTCACCGGGACTAGCGGGAGGGCCTCCCGGGGAGCTGTTTTTT
>.|TRBV25-1|16|TRBJ2-5|few
CASSRRQGRGTETQYF
TGTGCCAGCAGCCGAAGACAGGGACGGGGGACGGAGACCCAGTACTTC
>.|TRBV7-7|15|TRBJ2-5|few
CASSLAARRQETQYF
TGTGCTAGCAGCTTAGCGGCTAGAAGGCAAGAGACCCAGTACTTC
>.|TRBV6-2/TRBV6-3|18|TRBJ2-2|.
CASSTLTPGISNTGELFF
TGTGCCAGCAGTACCCTAACGCCGGGGATATCGAACACCGGGGAGCTGTTTTTT
>.|TRBV5-6|12|TRBJ2-1|few
CASSLGSYEQFF
TGTGCCAGCAGCCTAGGGAGTTATGAGCAGTTCTTC
>TRBD2|TRBV6-2/TRBV6-3|19|TRBJ2-3|.
CASSYSRLAGGRVTDTQYF
TGTGCCAGCAGTTACTCGAGGCTAGCGGGGGGCCGGGTCACAGATACGCAGTATTTT
>.|TRBV24-1|14|TRBJ1-2|.
CATSDFTGGYGYTF
TGTGCCACCAGTGATTTTACGGGGGGCTATGGCTACACCTTC
>TRBD2|TRBV12-3/TRBV12-4|17|TRBJ2-7|many
CASSLPRTSGREDEQYF
TGTGCCAGCAGTTTACCTAGGACTAGCGGGAGGGAGGACGAGCAGTACTTC
>TRBD2|TRBV4-1|15|TRBJ2-1|.
CASSQETSGRTEQFF
TGCGCCAGCAGCCAAGAAACTAGCGGGAGAACGGAGCAGTTCTTC
>TRBD2|TRBV7-6|17|TRBJ2-7|few
CASSPLRGTSGIHEQYF
TGTGCCAGCAGCCCTCTCCGGGGGACTAGCGGGATCCACGAGCAGTACTTC
>.|TRBV6-1|15|TRBJ2-2|.
CASRKQGGNTGELFF
TGTGCCAGCAGGAAGCAGGGTGGAAACACCGGGGAGCTGTTTTTT
>TRBD1|TRBV20-1|17|TRBJ2-7|.
CSASGLGTGRYPYEQYF
TGCAGTGCTAGCGGTCTCGGGACAGGACGATACCCCTACGAGCAGTACTTC
>TRBD1|TRBV7-8|15|TRBJ2-2|.
CASSPLGGVPGELFF
TGTGCCAGCAGCCCACTAGGGGGCGTTCCCGGGGAGCTGTTTTTT
>TRBD1|TRBV5-6|16|TRBJ1-5|.
CASSLARQGGNQPQHF
TGTGCCAGCAGCTTGGCGAGACAGGGAGGCAATCAGCCCCAGCATTTT
>TRBD2|TRBV11-2|14|TRBJ2-1|few
CASSTSGGKGEQFF
TGTGCCAGCAGTACTAGCGGAGGGAAGGGTGAGCAGTTCTTC
>TRBD2|TRBV20-1|14|TRBJ2-5|.
CSARDRLARETQYF
TGCAGTGCTAGAGACCGACTAGCCCGAGAGACCCAGTACTTC
>.|TRBV4-3|18|TRBJ2-3|few
CASSQDGGRTPLGDTQYF
TGCGCCAGCAGCCAAGACGGCGGCAGGACACCCCTGGGAGATACGCAGTATTTT
>.|TRBV11-2|15|TRBJ2-3|few
CASSPTGARTDTQYF
TGTGCCAGCAGCCCGACGGGGGCCCGCACAGATACGCAGTATTTT